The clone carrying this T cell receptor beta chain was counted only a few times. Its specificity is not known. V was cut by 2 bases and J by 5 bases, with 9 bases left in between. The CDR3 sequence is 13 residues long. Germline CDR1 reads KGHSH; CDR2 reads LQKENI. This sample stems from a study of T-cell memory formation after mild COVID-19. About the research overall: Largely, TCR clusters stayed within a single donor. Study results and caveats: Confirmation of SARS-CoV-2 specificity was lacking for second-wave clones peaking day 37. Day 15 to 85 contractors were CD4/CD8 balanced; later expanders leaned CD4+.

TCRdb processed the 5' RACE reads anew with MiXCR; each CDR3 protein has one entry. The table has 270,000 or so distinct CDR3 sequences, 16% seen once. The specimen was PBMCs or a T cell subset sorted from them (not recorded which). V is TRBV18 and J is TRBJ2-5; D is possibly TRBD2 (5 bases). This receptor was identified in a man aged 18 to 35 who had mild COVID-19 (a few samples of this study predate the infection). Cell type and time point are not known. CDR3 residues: CASSPLDWETQYF. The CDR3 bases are TGTGCCAGCTCACCATTGGACTGGGAGACCCAGTACTTC.